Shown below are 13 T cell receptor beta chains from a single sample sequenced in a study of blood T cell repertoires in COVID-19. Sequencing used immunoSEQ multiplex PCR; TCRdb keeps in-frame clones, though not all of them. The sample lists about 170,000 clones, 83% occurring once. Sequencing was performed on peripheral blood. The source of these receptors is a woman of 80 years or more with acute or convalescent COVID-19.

The CDR3 loop reads CATTSGRSETQYF. Written as DNA, the CDR3 is TGTGCCACGACTAGCGGGAGAAGTGAGACCCAGTACTTC. This chain uses TRBV15 with TRBJ2-5, with 12 bases fitting TRBD2. This CDR3 is 13 amino acids long. Trimming removed 9 bases from V and 5 bases from J; junction bases left unmatched: 4. Germline assignment: CDR1 LNHNV and CDR2 YYDKDF (reference sequence).

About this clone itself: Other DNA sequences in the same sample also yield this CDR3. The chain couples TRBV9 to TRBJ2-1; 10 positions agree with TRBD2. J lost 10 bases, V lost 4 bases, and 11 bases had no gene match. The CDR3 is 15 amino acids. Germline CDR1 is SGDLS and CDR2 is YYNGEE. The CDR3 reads CASSPQRGGLGEQFF. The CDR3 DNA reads TGTGCCAGCAGCCCTCAGCGGGGGGGCCTAGGGGAGCAGTTCTTC. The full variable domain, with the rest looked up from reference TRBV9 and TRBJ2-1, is DSGVTQTPKHLITATGQRVTLRCSPRSGDLSVYWYQQSLDQGLQFLIQYYNGEERAKGNILERFSAQQFPDLHSELNLSSLELGDSALYFCASSPQRGGLGEQFFGPGTRLTVL.

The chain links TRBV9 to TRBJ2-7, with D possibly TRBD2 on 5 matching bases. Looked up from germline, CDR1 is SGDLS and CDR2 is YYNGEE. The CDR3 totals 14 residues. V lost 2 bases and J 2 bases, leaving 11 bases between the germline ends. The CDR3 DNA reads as TGTGCCAGCAGCGTTTCGACGGGGACCTACGAGCAGTACTTC. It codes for CASSVSTGTYEQYF.

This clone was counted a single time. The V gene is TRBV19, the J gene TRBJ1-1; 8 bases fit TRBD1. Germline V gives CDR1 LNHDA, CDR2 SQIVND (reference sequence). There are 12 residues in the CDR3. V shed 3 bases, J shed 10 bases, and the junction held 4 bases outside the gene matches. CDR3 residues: CASSIGQGLAFF. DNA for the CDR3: TGTGCCAGTAGTATCGGACAGGGACTAGCTTTCTTT.

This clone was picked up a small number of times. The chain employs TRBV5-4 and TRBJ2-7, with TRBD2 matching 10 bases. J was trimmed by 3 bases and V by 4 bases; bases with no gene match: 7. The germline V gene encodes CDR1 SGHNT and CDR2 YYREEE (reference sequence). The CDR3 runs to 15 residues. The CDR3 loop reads CASSRGLAENYEQYF. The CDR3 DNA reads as TGTGCCAGCAGCCGTGGACTAGCGGAGAACTACGAGCAGTACTTC.

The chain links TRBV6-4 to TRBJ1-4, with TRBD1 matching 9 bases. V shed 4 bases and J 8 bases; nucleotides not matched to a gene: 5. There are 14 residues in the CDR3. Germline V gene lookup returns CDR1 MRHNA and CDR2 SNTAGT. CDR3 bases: TGTGCCAGCAGTGCCCAAACAGGGGGCGAAAAACTGTTTTTT. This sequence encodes CASSAQTGGEKLFF.

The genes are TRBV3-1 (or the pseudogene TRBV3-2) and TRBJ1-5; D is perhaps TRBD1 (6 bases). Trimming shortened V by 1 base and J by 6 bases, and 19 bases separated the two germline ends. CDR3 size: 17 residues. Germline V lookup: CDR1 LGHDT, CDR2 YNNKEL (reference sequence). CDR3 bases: TGTGCCAGCAGCCAAGGACAGGTGCAGGTAGAAGGTCAGCCCCAGCATTTT. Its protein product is CASSQGQVQVEGQPQHF.

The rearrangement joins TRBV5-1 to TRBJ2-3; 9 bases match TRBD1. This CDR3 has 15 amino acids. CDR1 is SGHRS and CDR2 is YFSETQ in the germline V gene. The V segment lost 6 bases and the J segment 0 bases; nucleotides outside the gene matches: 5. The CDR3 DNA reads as TGCGCCAGCACCGACAGGGGGTTCAGCACAGATACGCAGTATTTT. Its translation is CASTDRGFSTDTQYF.

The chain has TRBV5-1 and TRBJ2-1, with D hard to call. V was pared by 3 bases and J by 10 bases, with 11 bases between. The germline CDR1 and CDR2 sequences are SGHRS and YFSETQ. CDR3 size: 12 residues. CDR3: CASSWQASEQFF. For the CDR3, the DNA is TGCGCCAGCAGCTGGCAGGCCTCCGAGCAGTTCTTC.

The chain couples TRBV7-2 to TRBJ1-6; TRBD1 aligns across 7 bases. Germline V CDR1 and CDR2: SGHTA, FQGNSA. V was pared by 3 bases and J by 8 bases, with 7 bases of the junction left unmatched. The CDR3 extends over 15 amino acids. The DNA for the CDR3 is TGTGCCAGCAGCTTTTACAGGGGACGAGATTCACCCCTCCACTTT. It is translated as CASSFYRGRDSPLHF.

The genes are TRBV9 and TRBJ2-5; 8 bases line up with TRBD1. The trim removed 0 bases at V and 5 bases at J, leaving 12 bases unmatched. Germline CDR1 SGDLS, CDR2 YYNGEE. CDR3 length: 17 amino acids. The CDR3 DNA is TGTGCCAGCAGCGTAGCTAATACGGGCAGGGGGCTGGAGACCCAGTACTTC. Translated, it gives CASSVANTGRGLETQYF.

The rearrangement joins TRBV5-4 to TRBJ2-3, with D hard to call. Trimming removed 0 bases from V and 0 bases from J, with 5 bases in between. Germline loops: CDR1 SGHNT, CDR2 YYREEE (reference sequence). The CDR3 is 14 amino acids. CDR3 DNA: TGTGCCAGCAGCTTGGTCATGAGCACAGATACGCAGTATTTT. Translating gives CASSLVMSTDTQYF.

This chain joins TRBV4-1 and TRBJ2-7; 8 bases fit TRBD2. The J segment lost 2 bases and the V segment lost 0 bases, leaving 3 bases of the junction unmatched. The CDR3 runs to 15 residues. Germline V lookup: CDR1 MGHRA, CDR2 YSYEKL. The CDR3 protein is CASSQDPGGTYEQYF. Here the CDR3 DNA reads TGCGCCAGCAGCCAAGACCCGGGAGGGACCTACGAGCAGTACTTC.